This T cell receptor beta chain originates from a study of Ad26.COV2.S vaccination and SARS-CoV-2 variants. Study results and caveats: Spike-specific TCR breadth was greater after Ad26.COV2.S than placebo. Those who received vaccine or placebo ended up with similar non-spike TCR breadth.

Treatment described: some 19 received Ad26.COV2.S at low or high dose, single or two shots; several received placebo; per-sample allocation not given. Material that was analyzed had been drawn on day 63 after the first vaccine or placebo injection. The protocol was immunoSEQ multiplex PCR, while the TCRdb copy is restricted to in-frame clones and leaves out a portion. The table records about 420,000 clones, approximately 90% of them present only once. In the case of this clone: The antigen is not known.

The CDR3 covers 14 residues. Deletions cut 2 bases from V and 2 bases from J, with 10 bases between. The germline gives CDR1 SGHAT, CDR2 FQNNGV. This clonotype was sampled from a person aged 18-65 years who received the Ad26.COV2.S COVID-19 vaccine or a placebo. The sample consisted of peripheral blood, taken in a trial of Ad26.COV2.S vaccine versus placebo. The V gene is TRBV11-2, the J gene TRBJ2-7; tentative D call: TRBD2 (6 bases). The CDR3 reads CASSLSPGAYEQYF. The CDR3 nucleotides read TGTGCCAGCAGCTTAAGCCCGGGGGCCTACGAGCAGTACTTC.